These T cell receptor beta chains were read from a single sample in a study of blood T cells in healthy people across ages. TCRdb re-called the 5' RACE reads through MiXCR, storing one row per CDR3 protein. In the table there are about a million distinct CDR3 sequences, about 44% of which are singletons. Sample: blood. The receptors originated from a man younger than 40 in good health. Both conserved end residues are part of each CDR3.

j_call v_call cdr3_aa
. TRBV11-1 CASSELNRVAEQYF
TRBJ2-3 TRBV6-1 CASSEFWSASGDYTQYF
TRBJ2-3 TRBV7-2 CASSLLGLTDTQYF
TRBJ2-5 TRBV20-1 CSVPKGSQETQYF
TRBJ1-2 TRBV6-5 CASSYRPGRDGYTF
TRBJ1-4 TRBV6-6 CASSYSLGGTEKLFF
TRBJ1-6 TRBV5-1 CASSLAFFGEPLHF
TRBJ1-2 TRBV12-3/TRBV12-4 CASSFNLGKGGYTF
TRBJ2-2 TRBV7-2 CASSLGGRGGTGELFF
TRBJ2-1 TRBV4-3 CASSHERGGRNEQFF
TRBJ2-4 TRBV29-1 CSVVGRLAKNIQYF
TRBJ2-1 TRBV7-2 CASRPSTSYNEQFF
. TRBV9 CASSALQGSAETQYF
TRBJ2-5 TRBV6-2/TRBV6-3 CASSYRIVGGETQYF
. TRBV10-3 CAISVGSGGSYNEQYF
TRBJ1-1 TRBV4-2 CASSQSRGGLTEAFF
TRBJ2-6 TRBV28 CASSPPGTGANVLTF
TRBJ2-1 TRBV3-1 CASSQVPTGGNEQFF
TRBJ1-1 TRBV6-5 CASSWYREGTEAFF
TRBJ1-6 TRBV6-5 CASTPGTTGSPLHF
TRBJ2-1 TRBV7-9 CASSLMQAYNEQFF
TRBJ1-1 TRBV4-3 CASSQQGDPTEAFF
TRBJ2-7 TRBV27 CASTRGPVYEQYF
TRBJ2-5 TRBV2 CASSEISGLAAPNRETQYF
TRBJ2-2 TRBV4-3 CASSLGQGRNTGELFF
TRBJ2-5 TRBV11-2 CASSLQRGRGETQYF
TRBJ2-5 TRBV6-1 CASNPLGETQYF
TRBJ2-1 TRBV4-1 CASSQNGWGNEQFF
TRBJ2-5 TRBV2 CASSVLAQETQYF
TRBJ2-1 TRBV6-2/TRBV6-3 CASSYSGGSSYNEQFF
TRBJ1-2 TRBV29-1 CSVDGDGKGNYGYTF
TRBJ2-3 TRBV11-2 CASSKDRYTDTQYF
TRBJ2-5 TRBV6-2/TRBV6-3 CASNQASRETQYF
TRBJ1-4 TRBV7-9 CASSLIAEGYEKLFF
TRBJ2-3 TRBV2 CATCLRTDTQYF
TRBJ2-7 TRBV20-1 CSAPHPGQGTYEQYF
TRBJ1-1 TRBV20-1 CSAAPSSRLNTEAFF